The rows below give T cell receptor beta chains drawn from one sample of a study of blood T cell repertoires in COVID-19. Method: immunoSEQ multiplex PCR; TCRdb's copy keeps in-frame clones and lacks some. The sample includes under 250,000 clones, approximately 85% of them seen just once. What was sequenced was peripheral blood. These receptors originate from a woman aged 65 to 85 with COVID-19, enrolled during active disease. Each CDR3 is given with its conserved first and last residue. D genes are given only for firm matches. The size entry is marked missing in some rows and otherwise reads once, few, many or a size class.

d_call: TRBD1; j_call: TRBJ2-7; clone_size: -; v_call: TRBV27; cdr3_nt: TGTGCCAGCAGTTCACAGGGGGCTGGCGAGCAGTACTTC; cdr3_aa: CASSSQGAGEQYF
d_call: -; j_call: TRBJ2-4; clone_size: -; v_call: TRBV4-3; cdr3_nt: TGCGCCAGCAGCCGCCGGGCAGCAGGGGCATTAGCCAAAAACATTCAGTACTTC; cdr3_aa: CASSRRAAGALAKNIQYF
d_call: -; j_call: TRBJ1-2; clone_size: -; v_call: TRBV29-1; cdr3_nt: TGCAGCGTTGAATCCCCCGTCGATGGCTACACCTTC; cdr3_aa: CSVESPVDGYTF
d_call: TRBD1; j_call: TRBJ1-1; clone_size: -; v_call: TRBV19; cdr3_nt: TGTGCCAGTAGTACCACGGGACAGGGGTATAGTGAAGCTTTCTTT; cdr3_aa: CASSTTGQGYSEAFF
d_call: TRBD1; j_call: TRBJ1-2; clone_size: -; v_call: TRBV19; cdr3_nt: TGTGCCAGTGCGGGACAGGCTCATGCGAGGACCTTC; cdr3_aa: CASAGQAHARTF
d_call: TRBD1; j_call: TRBJ1-1; clone_size: -; v_call: TRBV2; cdr3_nt: TGTGCCAGCACTAACAGGGGGAACACTGAAGCTTTCTTT; cdr3_aa: CASTNRGNTEAFF
d_call: TRBD1; j_call: TRBJ1-1; clone_size: once; v_call: TRBV18; cdr3_nt: TGTGCCAGCTCAAGGGCAGGGGGCACTGAAGCTTTCTTT; cdr3_aa: CASSRAGGTEAFF
d_call: -; j_call: TRBJ1-5; clone_size: -; v_call: TRBV10-3; cdr3_nt: TGTGCCATCAGTGCTGCCGGGGGAGATCAGCCCCAGCATTTT; cdr3_aa: CAISAAGGDQPQHF
d_call: -; j_call: TRBJ1-5; clone_size: -; v_call: TRBV7-2; cdr3_nt: TGTGCCAGCAGCCCATCCTTAGGGGGGGATCAGCCCCAGCATTTT; cdr3_aa: CASSPSLGGDQPQHF
d_call: -; j_call: TRBJ1-2; clone_size: -; v_call: TRBV30; cdr3_nt: TGTGCCTGGAGTGTAAGAGGCAGCTATTATGGCTACACCTTC; cdr3_aa: CAWSVRGSYYGYTF
d_call: -; j_call: TRBJ1-2; clone_size: -; v_call: TRBV3-1/TRBV3-2; cdr3_nt: TGTGCCAGCAGCCAAGGAGAGGAAATTGGCTACACCTTC; cdr3_aa: CASSQGEEIGYTF
d_call: -; j_call: TRBJ1-1; clone_size: -; v_call: TRBV11-3; cdr3_nt: TGTGCCAGCAGGAAAGACAGGGAAGCTTTCTTT; cdr3_aa: CASRKDREAFF
d_call: -; j_call: TRBJ1-2; clone_size: -; v_call: TRBV11-3; cdr3_nt: TGTGCCAGCAGCCCCCGGGACACCTATGGCTACACCTTC; cdr3_aa: CASSPRDTYGYTF
d_call: TRBD1; j_call: TRBJ2-7; clone_size: -; v_call: TRBV11-3; cdr3_nt: TGTGCCAGCAGCTTACGGGGGGACAGGGGCTACGAGCAGTACTTC; cdr3_aa: CASSLRGDRGYEQYF
d_call: TRBD1; j_call: TRBJ1-4; clone_size: -; v_call: TRBV5-1; cdr3_nt: TGCGCCAGCAGCTCGGACAGGGAAGGAAAACTGTTTTTT; cdr3_aa: CASSSDREGKLFF
d_call: TRBD1; j_call: TRBJ1-1; clone_size: -; v_call: TRBV11-3; cdr3_nt: TGTGCCAGCAGCCCTTCGCTTGTGCAGGGGGTATCGAACACTGAAGCTTTCTTT; cdr3_aa: CASSPSLVQGVSNTEAFF
d_call: -; j_call: TRBJ1-1; clone_size: -; v_call: TRBV28; cdr3_nt: TGTGCCAGCAGTTTCGCGGGGCACCTGGACACTGAAGCTTTCTTT; cdr3_aa: CASSFAGHLDTEAFF
d_call: TRBD1; j_call: TRBJ2-7; clone_size: -; v_call: TRBV19; cdr3_nt: TGTGCCAGTAGTAAGGGACAGACCTACGAGCAGTACTTC; cdr3_aa: CASSKGQTYEQYF
d_call: TRBD1; j_call: TRBJ2-1; clone_size: -; v_call: TRBV7-3; cdr3_nt: TGTGCCAGCAGCCGGGACAGGGTGAGCCTAAATGAGCAGTTCTTC; cdr3_aa: CASSRDRVSLNEQFF
d_call: TRBD2; j_call: TRBJ2-1; clone_size: -; v_call: TRBV10-3; cdr3_nt: TGTGCCATCAGTGGCGGGAGTGAGCAGTTCTTC; cdr3_aa: CAISGGSEQFF